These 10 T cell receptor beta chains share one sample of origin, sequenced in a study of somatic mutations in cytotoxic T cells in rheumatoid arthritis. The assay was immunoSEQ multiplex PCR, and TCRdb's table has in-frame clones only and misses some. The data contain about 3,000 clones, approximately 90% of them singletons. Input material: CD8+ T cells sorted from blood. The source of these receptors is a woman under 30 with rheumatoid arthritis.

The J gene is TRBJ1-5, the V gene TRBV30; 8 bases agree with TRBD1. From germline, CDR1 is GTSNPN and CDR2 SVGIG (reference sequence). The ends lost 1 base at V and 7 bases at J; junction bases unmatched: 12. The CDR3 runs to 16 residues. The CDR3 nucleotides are TGTGCCTGGAGTGACCTTGGGACAGGAGGAGGACAGCCCCAGCATTTT. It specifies CAWSDLGTGGGQPQHF. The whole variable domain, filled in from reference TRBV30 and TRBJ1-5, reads SQTIHQWPATLVQPVGSPLSLECTVEGTSNPNLYWYRQAAGRGLQLLFYSVGIGQISSEVPQNLSASRPQDRQFILSSKKLLLSDSGFYLCAWSDLGTGGGQPQHFGDGTRLSIL.

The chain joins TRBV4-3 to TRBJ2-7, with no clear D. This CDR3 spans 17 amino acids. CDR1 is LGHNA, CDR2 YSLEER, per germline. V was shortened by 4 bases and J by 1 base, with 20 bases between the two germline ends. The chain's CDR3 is CASSPHWNSEYSYEQYF. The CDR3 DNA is TGCGCCAGCAGCCCCCACTGGAACAGTGAATATTCCTACGAGCAGTACTTC.

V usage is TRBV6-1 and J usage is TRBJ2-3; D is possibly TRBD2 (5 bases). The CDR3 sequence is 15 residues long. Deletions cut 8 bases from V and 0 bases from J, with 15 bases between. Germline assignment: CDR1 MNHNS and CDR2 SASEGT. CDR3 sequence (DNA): TGTGCCAGCGCCGTGGAGGTGTCTAGCACAGATACGCAGTATTTT. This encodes CASAVEVSSTDTQYF.

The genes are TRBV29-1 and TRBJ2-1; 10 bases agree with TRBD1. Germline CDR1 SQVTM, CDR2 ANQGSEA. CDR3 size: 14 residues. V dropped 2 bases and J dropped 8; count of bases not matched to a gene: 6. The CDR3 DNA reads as TGCAGCGTTGAAAGGACAGGGGGAGTCTATGAGCAGTTCTTC. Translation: CSVERTGGVYEQFF.

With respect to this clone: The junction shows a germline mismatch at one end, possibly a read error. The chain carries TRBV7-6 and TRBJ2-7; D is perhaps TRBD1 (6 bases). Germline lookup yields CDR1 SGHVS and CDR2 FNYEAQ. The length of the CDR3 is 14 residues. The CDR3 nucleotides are TGTGCCAACAGCCCCGGGACAACAACCTACGAGCAGTACTTC. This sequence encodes CANSPGTTTYEQYF.

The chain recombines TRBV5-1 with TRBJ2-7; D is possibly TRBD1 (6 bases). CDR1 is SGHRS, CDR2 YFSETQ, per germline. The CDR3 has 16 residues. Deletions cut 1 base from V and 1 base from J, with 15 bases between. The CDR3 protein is CASSLSRDKASYEQYF. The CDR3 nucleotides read TGCGCCAGCAGCTTGTCACGGGACAAGGCTTCCTACGAGCAGTACTTC.

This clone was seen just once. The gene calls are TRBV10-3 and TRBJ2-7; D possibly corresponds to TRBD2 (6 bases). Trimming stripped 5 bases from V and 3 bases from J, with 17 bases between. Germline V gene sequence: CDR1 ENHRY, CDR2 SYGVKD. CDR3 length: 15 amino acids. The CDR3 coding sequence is TGTGCCATCAGTTCCCCGAGTAGCGGCCTCTACGAGCAGTACTTC. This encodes CAISSPSSGLYEQYF.

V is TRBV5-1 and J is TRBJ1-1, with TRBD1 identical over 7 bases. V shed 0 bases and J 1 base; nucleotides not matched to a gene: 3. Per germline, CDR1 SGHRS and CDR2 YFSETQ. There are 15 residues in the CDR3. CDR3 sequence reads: CASSLAAGGNTEAFF. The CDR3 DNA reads TGCGCCAGCAGCTTGGCGGCAGGGGGGAACACTGAAGCTTTCTTT. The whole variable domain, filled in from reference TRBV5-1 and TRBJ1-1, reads KAGVTQTPRYLIKTRGQQVTLSCSPISGHRSVSWYQQTPGQGLQFLFEYFSETQRNKGNFPGRFSGRQFSNSRSEMNVSTLELGDSALYLCASSLAAGGNTEAFFGQGTRLTVV.

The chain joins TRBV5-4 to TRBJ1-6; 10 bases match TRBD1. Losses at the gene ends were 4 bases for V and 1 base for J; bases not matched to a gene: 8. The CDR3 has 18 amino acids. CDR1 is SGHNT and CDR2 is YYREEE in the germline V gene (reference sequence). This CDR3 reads CASSPDRGLGSYNSPLHF. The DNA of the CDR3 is TGTGCCAGCAGCCCCGACAGGGGGCTAGGTTCCTATAATTCACCCCTCCACTTT.

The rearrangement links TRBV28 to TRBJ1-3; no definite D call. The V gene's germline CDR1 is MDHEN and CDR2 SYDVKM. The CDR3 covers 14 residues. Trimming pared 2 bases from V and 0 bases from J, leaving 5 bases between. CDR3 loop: CASSLSSSGNTIYF. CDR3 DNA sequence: TGTGCCAGCAGTTTAAGTAGCTCTGGAAACACCATATATTTT.